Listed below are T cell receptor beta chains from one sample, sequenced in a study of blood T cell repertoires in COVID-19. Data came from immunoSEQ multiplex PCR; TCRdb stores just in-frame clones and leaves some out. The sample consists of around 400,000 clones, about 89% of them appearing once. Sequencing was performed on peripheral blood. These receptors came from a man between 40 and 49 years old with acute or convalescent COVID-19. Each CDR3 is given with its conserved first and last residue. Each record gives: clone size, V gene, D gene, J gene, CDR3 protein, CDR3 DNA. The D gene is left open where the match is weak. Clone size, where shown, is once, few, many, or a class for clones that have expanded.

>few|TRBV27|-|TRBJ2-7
CASGRGFNEQYF
TGTGCCAGCGGTAGGGGCTTCAACGAGCAGTACTTC
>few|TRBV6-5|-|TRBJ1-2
CASRQPNRVNYGYTF
TGTGCCAGCAGACAACCTAACAGGGTTAACTATGGCTACACCTTC
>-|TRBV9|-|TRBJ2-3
CASTIQGSDTQYF
TGTGCCAGCACCATACAGGGTTCAGATACGCAGTATTTT
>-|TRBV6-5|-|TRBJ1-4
CASSYSRFATNEKLFF
TGTGCCAGCAGTTACTCGAGGTTTGCAACTAATGAAAAACTGTTTTTT
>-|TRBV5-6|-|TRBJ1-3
CASSVGGPGNTIYF
TGTGCCAGCAGCGTTGGGGGCCCTGGAAACACCATATATTTT
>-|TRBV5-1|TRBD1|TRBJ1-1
CASSLKGQGDAEAFF
TGCGCCAGCAGCTTGAAGGGACAGGGGGACGCTGAAGCTTTCTTT
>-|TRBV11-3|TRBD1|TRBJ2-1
CASSPGTGGRTSYNEQFF
TGTGCCAGCAGCCCTGGGACAGGGGGTCGTACCTCCTACAATGAGCAGTTCTTC
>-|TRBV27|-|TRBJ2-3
CASSLWAGPSTDTQYF
TGTGCCAGCAGTTTATGGGCGGGGCCTAGCACAGATACGCAGTATTTT
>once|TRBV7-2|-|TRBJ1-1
CASSLLSGVTEAFF
TGTGCCAGCAGCTTACTGTCGGGGGTGACTGAAGCTTTCTTT
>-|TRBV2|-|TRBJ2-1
CASSVAEYNEQFF
TGTGCCAGCAGTGTTGCGGAGTACAATGAGCAGTTCTTC
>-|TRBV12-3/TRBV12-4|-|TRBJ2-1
CASTLDTYNEQFF
TGTGCCAGCACTCTGGACACTTACAATGAGCAGTTCTTC
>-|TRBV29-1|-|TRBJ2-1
CSAHLGHEQFF
TGCAGCGCTCACCTTGGGCATGAGCAGTTCTTC
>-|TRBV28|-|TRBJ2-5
CASSWTLGETQYF
TGTGCCAGCAGCTGGACACTGGGGGAGACCCAGTACTTC
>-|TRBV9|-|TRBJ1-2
CASSVGNINYGYTF
TGTGCCAGCAGCGTAGGAAACATAAACTATGGCTACACCTTC
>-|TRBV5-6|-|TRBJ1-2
CASSPGRQAGGYTF
TGTGCCAGCAGCCCCGGAAGGCAAGCGGGTGGCTACACCTTC
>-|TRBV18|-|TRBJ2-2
CASSTPMGATGELFF
TGTGCCAGCTCAACACCAATGGGGGCCACCGGGGAGCTGTTTTTT
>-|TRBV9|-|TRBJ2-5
CASSTLAFQETQYF
TGTGCCAGCAGTACTCTAGCGTTCCAAGAGACCCAGTACTTC
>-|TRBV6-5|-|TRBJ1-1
CASSPRRGNTEAFF
TGTGCCAGCAGCCCCCGAAGGGGGAACACTGAAGCTTTCTTT
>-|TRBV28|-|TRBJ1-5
CASSYSSGGAVNQPQHF
TGTGCCAGCAGTTATTCATCGGGGGGCGCGGTCAATCAGCCCCAGCATTTT
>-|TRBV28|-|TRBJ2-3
CASSLDPLTVSTDTQYF
TGTGCCAGCAGTTTAGACCCCTTGACAGTGAGCACAGATACGCAGTATTTT
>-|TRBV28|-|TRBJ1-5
CASSFFQQVVRQPQHF
TGTGCCAGCAGTTTTTTCCAGCAGGTTGTTCGTCAGCCCCAGCATTTT
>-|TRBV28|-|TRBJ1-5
CASIRVRSNQPQHF
TGTGCCAGCATCCGGGTCCGTAGCAATCAGCCCCAGCATTTT
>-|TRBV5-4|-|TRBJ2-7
CASSFDRWEQYF
TGTGCCAGCAGCTTCGACAGGTGGGAGCAGTACTTC
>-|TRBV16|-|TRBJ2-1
CASSQSFDNEQFF
TGTGCCAGCAGCCAATCGTTCGACAATGAGCAGTTCTTC
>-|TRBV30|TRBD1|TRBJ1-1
CAWSWGTDRTEAFF
TGTGCCTGGAGTTGGGGGACAGACCGAACCGAAGCTTTCTTT
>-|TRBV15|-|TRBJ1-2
CATSGERDYGYTF
TGTGCCACCAGCGGGGAGCGGGACTATGGCTACACCTTC
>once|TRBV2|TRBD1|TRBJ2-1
CASRRTGSSEQFF
TGTGCCAGCAGACGGACAGGGTCAAGTGAGCAGTTCTTC
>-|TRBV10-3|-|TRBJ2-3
CAITAGLTRTDTQYF
TGTGCCATCACCGCAGGGCTGACCCGCACAGATACGCAGTATTTT
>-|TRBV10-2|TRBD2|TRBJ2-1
CASRLAGGGQEQFF
TGCGCCAGCAGACTAGCGGGGGGGGGACAAGAGCAGTTCTTC
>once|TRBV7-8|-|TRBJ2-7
CASSSPPRRIRSPGEQYF
TGTGCCAGCTCTTCTCCCCCACGTCGAATCAGAAGTCCGGGCGAGCAGTACTTC
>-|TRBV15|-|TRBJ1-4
CATSRDRRVGEKLFF
TGTGCCACCAGCAGAGATCGGAGAGTAGGTGAAAAACTGTTTTTT
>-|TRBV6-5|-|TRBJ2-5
CASTPPGLRETQYF
TGTGCCAGCACCCCACCGGGACTTCGGGAGACCCAGTACTTC
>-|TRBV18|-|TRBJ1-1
CASSPDWGTGTEAFF
TGTGCCAGCTCACCCGACTGGGGTACGGGGACTGAAGCTTTCTTT
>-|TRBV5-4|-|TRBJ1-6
CASSLAGTPIDPLHF
TGTGCCAGCAGCTTGGCCGGGACACCCATTGATCCCCTCCACTTT
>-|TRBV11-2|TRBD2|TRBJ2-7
CASSIGTSGRASYEQYF
TGTGCCAGCAGCATCGGGACTAGCGGGAGGGCCTCCTACGAGCAGTACTTC
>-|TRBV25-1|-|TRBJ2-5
CASSELGRRETQYF
TGTGCCAGCAGTGAATTGGGCAGAAGGGAGACCCAGTACTTC
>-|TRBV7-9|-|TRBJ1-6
CASSLDSGAGGSPLHF
TGTGCCAGCAGCTTAGATTCGGGAGCGGGGGGCTCACCCCTCCACTTT
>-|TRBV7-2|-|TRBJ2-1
CASSPRTTSRVYNEQFF
TGTGCCAGCAGCCCACGGACTACAAGTAGGGTCTACAATGAGCAGTTCTTC
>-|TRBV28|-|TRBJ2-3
CASSLVGLSSTDTQYF
TGTGCCAGCAGTTTAGTCGGGTTGTCCAGCACAGATACGCAGTATTTT
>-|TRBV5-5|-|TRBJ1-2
CASTPTRGANYGYTF
TGTGCCAGCACCCCCACCCGGGGGGCTAACTATGGCTACACCTTC
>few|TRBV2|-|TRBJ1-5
CASSEIAGPNSNQPQHF
TGTGCCAGCAGTGAAATCGCAGGCCCTAATAGCAATCAGCCCCAGCATTTT
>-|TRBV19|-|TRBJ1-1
CASNSVLRRYTEAFF
TGTGCCAGTAACTCCGTTTTACGCCGGTACACTGAAGCTTTCTTT
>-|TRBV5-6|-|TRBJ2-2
CASSPLTTGKRHFGELFF
TGTGCCAGCAGCCCCTTAACTACGGGGAAAAGGCACTTCGGGGAGCTGTTTTTT
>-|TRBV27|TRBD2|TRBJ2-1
CASSLGIGSGREYNEQFF
TGTGCCAGCAGTTTAGGTATCGGTAGCGGGAGAGAGTACAATGAGCAGTTCTTC
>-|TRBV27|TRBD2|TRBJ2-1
CASSLWSASGSTNEQFF
TGTGCCAGCAGTTTATGGTCCGCTAGCGGGAGTACGAATGAGCAGTTCTTC
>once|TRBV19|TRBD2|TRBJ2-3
CASSIEAGAADTQYF
TGTGCCAGTAGTATAGAAGCGGGGGCGGCAGATACGCAGTATTTT
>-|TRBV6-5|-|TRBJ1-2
CASTQTANYGYTF
TGTGCCAGCACTCAGACAGCCAACTATGGCTACACCTTC
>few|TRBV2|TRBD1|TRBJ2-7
CASSGDRVYEQYF
TGTGCCAGCAGTGGGGACAGAGTCTACGAGCAGTACTTC
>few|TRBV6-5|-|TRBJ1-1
CASGKVGGVNTEAFF
TGTGCCAGCGGGAAGGTTGGGGGGGTTAACACTGAAGCTTTCTTT
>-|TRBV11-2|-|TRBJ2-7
CASSLRGSYEQYF
TGTGCCAGCAGCCTCAGGGGTTCCTACGAGCAGTACTTC
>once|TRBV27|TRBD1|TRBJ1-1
CASSLFTGQLNTEAFF
TGTGCCAGCAGTTTATTCACGGGACAGCTGAACACTGAAGCTTTCTTT